Below, 26 T cell receptor beta chains from the same sample are listed, as sequenced in a study of T cells in localized non-small cell lung cancer. Profiled with immunoSEQ multiplex PCR; TCRdb holds only in-frame clones, not every one. The sample lists under 20,000 clones, over 75% occurring once. The sample was peripheral blood, taken before any cancer treatment. The receptors were sampled from a female donor over 55 with stage I lung adenocarcinoma.

J is TRBJ1-1 and V is TRBV27, with unresolved D. This CDR3 contains 16 residues. The V end was cut by 5 bases, the J end by 5 bases, with 21 bases between. Germline-derived CDR1 and CDR2 are MNHEY and SMNVEV (reference sequence). The CDR3 DNA reads TGTGCCAGCAGTCCCCCCTCCGGTTGGATGGGGACTGAAGCTTTCTTT. Protein: CASSPPSGWMGTEAFF.

This chain joins TRBV11-3 and TRBJ2-2; tentatively, D is TRBD1 (6 bases). The V gene's germline CDR1 is SGHNT and CDR2 YENEEA. This CDR3 has 16 residues. Trimming took off 4 bases at V and 1 base at J, with 13 bases between the two ends. The CDR3 sequence is CASSSSGTLNTGELFF. The CDR3 coding sequence is TGTGCCAGCAGCTCCTCCGGGACACTGAACACCGGGGAGCTGTTTTTT.

The V call is TRBV9, the J call TRBJ2-5; tentatively, D is TRBD1 or TRBD2 (5 bases each). Germline CDR1 SGDLS, CDR2 YYNGEE. V lost 0 bases and J 5 bases, leaving 14 bases between the germline ends. This CDR3 comprises 15 residues. For the CDR3, the DNA is TGTGCCAGCAGCGTAGGAATAGGCAGGGAGGAGACCCAGTACTTC. Residues: CASSVGIGREETQYF.

The rearrangement joins TRBV5-1 to TRBJ2-3; D remains unclear. The CDR3 sequence is 11 residues long. The germline gives CDR1 SGHRS, CDR2 YFSETQ. V was clipped by 4 bases and J by 2 bases, with 2 bases between them. CDR3 amino acids: CASSDTDTQYF. The CDR3 nucleotides are TGCGCCAGCAGCGACACAGATACGCAGTATTTT.

The genes are TRBV27 and TRBJ1-2; D is unresolved. Germline values: CDR1 MNHEY, CDR2 SMNVEV (reference sequence). CDR3 length: 15 residues. The germline V and J ends were trimmed by 3 bases and 0 bases, with 11 bases remaining between them. The CDR3 nucleotides read TGTGCCAGCAGTTTGTTCTTTTCAGCTAACTATGGCTACACCTTC. Protein sequence: CASSLFFSANYGYTF.

The V gene is TRBV4-2, the J gene TRBJ1-2; D is unresolved. Per the germline V gene, CDR1 is LGHNA and CDR2 is YNFKEQ. With 1 base removed from V and 8 bases from J, the gap between germline ends came to 14 bases. The CDR3 contains 14 residues. CDR3 region: CASSQVGQLRGYTF. The CDR3 DNA reads TGTGCCAGCAGCCAAGTAGGGCAGTTAAGGGGCTACACCTTC.

This chain uses TRBV5-1 with TRBJ2-2; 8 bases map to TRBD1. J gave up 5 bases and V 2 bases, and 2 bases lay outside the gene matches. The germline gives CDR1 SGHRS, CDR2 YFSETQ. CDR3 length equals 14 residues. CDR3 coding DNA: TGCGCCAGCAGCTTCAACAGGGGGACCGGGGAGCTGTTTTTT. Translating gives CASSFNRGTGELFF.

The CDR3 DNA reads TGTGCCAGCAGCGCTCAGCCTGGTGATACGCAGTATTTT. Protein: CASSAQPGDTQYF. J is TRBJ2-3 and V is TRBV9; D is uncertain. Trimming shortened V by 3 bases and J by 6 bases, and 11 bases separated the two germline ends. Germline CDR1 and CDR2: SGDLS and YYNGEE. The CDR3 loop spans 13 amino acids. The full variable domain, with the rest looked up from reference TRBV9 and TRBJ2-3, is DSGVTQTPKHLITATGQRVTLRCSPRSGDLSVYWYQQSLDQGLQFLIQYYNGEERAKGNILERFSAQQFPDLHSELNLSSLELGDSALYFCASSAQPGDTQYFGPGTRLTVL.

This chain uses TRBV5-6 with TRBJ1-2, with D perhaps matching TRBD1 (6 bases). The CDR3 contains 15 residues. Trimming took 1 base from V and 3 from J, leaving 13 bases between them. From germline, CDR1 is SGHDT and CDR2 YYEEEE. In DNA, the CDR3 is TGTGCCAGCAGCTTGAGGGCTACAGGGTACTATGGCTACACCTTC. Protein product: CASSLRATGYYGYTF.

V gene TRBV15 combines with J gene TRBJ1-2, with D possibly being TRBD1 (5 bases). The CDR3 is 13 amino acids. Germline CDR1 and CDR2: LNHNV and YYDKDF (reference sequence). V was cut by 6 bases and J by 4 bases, with 12 bases left in between. The CDR3 DNA is TGTGCCACCAGTGCCACAGGATCCTATGGCTACACCTTC. Amino acids: CATSATGSYGYTF.

The genes are TRBV4-1 and TRBJ2-5; the D is unclear. Deletions cut 4 bases from V and 1 base from J, with 22 bases between. This CDR3 has 18 residues. In germline, CDR1 is MGHRA, CDR2 YSYEKL. The CDR3 region is CASSPMKGRPAFQETQYF. CDR3 coding DNA: TGCGCCAGCAGCCCCATGAAAGGGCGGCCGGCCTTCCAAGAGACCCAGTACTTC.

The V call is TRBV30, the J call TRBJ2-1, with 7 bases lining up with TRBD1. With 2 bases clipped from V and 10 bases from J, the junction kept 5 bases outside the gene matches. Germline V gene lookup returns CDR1 GTSNPN and CDR2 SVGIG (reference sequence). The CDR3 spans 12 residues. CDR3: CAWSTGVKEQFF. The CDR3 DNA reads as TGTGCCTGGAGTACAGGGGTAAAAGAGCAGTTCTTC.

The rearrangement joins TRBV5-1 to TRBJ2-1; TRBD2 aligns across 8 bases. Germline CDR1 is SGHRS and CDR2 is YFSETQ. There are 16 residues in the CDR3. V shed 8 bases and J 0 bases; nucleotides not matched to a gene: 10. The CDR3 reads CASSGGASSSYNEQFF. The CDR3 DNA reads as TGCGCCAGTTCCGGGGGGGCCTCCAGCTCCTACAATGAGCAGTTCTTC.

The chain has TRBV4-1 and TRBJ1-3; D gene uncertain. Germline V lookup: CDR1 MGHRA, CDR2 YSYEKL. CDR3 length: 17 amino acids. Deletions cut 1 base from V and 0 bases from J, with 13 bases between. For the CDR3, the DNA is TGCGCCAGCAGCCAAGGCCCCGCAGGCCCCTCTGGAAACACCATATATTTT. This translates into CASSQGPAGPSGNTIYF.

This clone was seen more than once but under ten times. This chain joins TRBV29-1 and TRBJ1-2; TRBD1 matches at 8 bases. Losses at the gene ends were 5 bases for V and 5 bases for J; bases not matched to a gene: 13. Germline CDR1 SQVTM, CDR2 ANQGSEA. This CDR3 comprises 15 residues. CDR3 in amino acids: CSVSTNRGLGYGYTF. As DNA, the CDR3 is TGCAGCGTTTCGACTAACAGGGGGTTGGGATATGGCTACACCTTC.

V usage is TRBV19 and J usage is TRBJ1-2; no definite D call. V dropped 8 bases and J dropped 4 bases, with 11 bases sitting between them. The CDR3 extends over 12 amino acids. Germline-derived CDR1 and CDR2 are LNHDA and SQIVND (reference sequence). Here the CDR3 DNA reads TGTGCCAGTTCGGCAGCGATCTATGGCTACACCTTC. Amino acid sequence: CASSAAIYGYTF.

The V and J genes are TRBV5-1 and TRBJ1-3; tentatively, D is TRBD1 (5 bases). Germline V gene lookup returns CDR1 SGHRS and CDR2 YFSETQ. This CDR3 comprises 14 residues. Between the trimmed V and J ends, which lost 0 bases and 2 bases, there was a span of 6 bases. The CDR3 reads CASSLGQPGNTIYF. CDR3 bases: TGCGCCAGCAGCTTGGGACAGCCTGGAAACACCATATATTTT. The full variable domain, rest sourced from reference TRBV5-1 and TRBJ1-3, is KAGVTQTPRYLIKTRGQQVTLSCSPISGHRSVSWYQQTPGQGLQFLFEYFSETQRNKGNFPGRFSGRQFSNSRSEMNVSTLELGDSALYLCASSLGQPGNTIYFGEGSWLTVV.

The rearrangement uses TRBV30 and TRBJ1-2, with 7 bases identical to TRBD1. V was pared by 2 bases and J by 2 bases, with 2 bases of the junction left unmatched. Germline lookup yields CDR1 GTSNPN and CDR2 SVGIG (reference sequence). This CDR3 region has 13 residues. CDR3: CAWSSQGNYGYTF. Here the CDR3 DNA reads TGTGCCTGGAGTTCACAGGGGAACTATGGCTACACCTTC.

This clone was picked up one time. The chain employs TRBV6-5 and TRBJ2-7; 9 bases are a match to TRBD1. The CDR3 has 15 residues. Germline trimming cut 4 bases from V and 3 bases from J; bases unmatched to any gene: 7. Germline loops: CDR1 MNHEY, CDR2 SVGAGI. CDR3 nucleotides: TGTGCCAGCAGTTTCTTCGGGACAGGGAGCTACGAGCAGTACTTC. Residues: CASSFFGTGSYEQYF.

This rearrangement joins TRBV5-4 to TRBJ2-3; possibly TRBD2 for D (7 bases). This CDR3 region has 16 residues. Germline CDR1 SGHNT, CDR2 YYREEE (reference sequence). V dropped 0 bases and J dropped 1 base, with 12 bases sitting between them. CDR3: CASSLAGRGRTDTQYF. The CDR3 nucleotides are TGTGCCAGCAGCTTGGCCGGGCGGGGGCGCACAGATACGCAGTATTTT.

The count of this clone is one. CDR3 coding DNA: TGTGCCAGCAGCTTAGCCAGGGAGTCTGAAGCTTTCTTT. It codes for CASSLARESEAFF. This sequence joins TRBV7-9 and TRBJ1-1; perhaps TRBD1 as D (5 bases). Between the trimmed V and J ends, which lost 0 bases and 6 bases, there was a span of 8 bases. The CDR3 is 13 amino acids. Germline V CDR1 and CDR2: SEHNR, FQNEAQ (reference sequence).

The rearrangement uses TRBV30 and TRBJ2-1, with 10 bases aligning to TRBD1. The CDR3 is 17 residues long. V dropped 2 bases and J dropped 8; count of bases not matched to a gene: 15. The germline CDR1 and CDR2 sequences are GTSNPN and SVGIG (reference sequence). CDR3 DNA: TGTGCCTGGAGTTCTCCGGGACAGGGGAGGTCCCTGTATGAGCAGTTCTTC. It translates to CAWSSPGQGRSLYEQFF.

The chain recombines TRBV5-4 with TRBJ1-2; D is perhaps TRBD1 (6 bases). Trimming removed 2 bases at V and 2 bases at J, with 10 bases between. The germline CDR1 and CDR2 sequences are SGHNT and YYREEE (reference sequence). This CDR3 comprises 14 residues. The CDR3 DNA reads TGTGCCAGCAGCTTCGGCGGGGGCAACTATGGCTACACCTTC. Protein product: CASSFGGGNYGYTF.

The CDR3 loop reads CAWSVLLGTGNIQYF. The CDR3 DNA is TGTGCCTGGAGTGTACTTTTAGGGACCGGTAACATTCAGTACTTC. The chain has TRBV30 and TRBJ2-4; D is perhaps TRBD1 or TRBD2 (5 bases each). V lost 0 bases, J lost 7 bases, and 16 bases lay in between. Germline CDR1 and CDR2: GTSNPN and SVGIG (reference sequence). The CDR3 is 15 amino acids.

The J gene is TRBJ1-2, the V gene TRBV14; the D is unclear. The germline CDR1 and CDR2 sequences are SGHDN and FVKESK. This CDR3 contains 13 residues. V lost 4 bases to trimming and J lost 6 bases, with 12 bases between them. CDR3 DNA: TGTGCCAGCAGCCCCCGAATGGGTGATGGCTACACCTTC. Translation gives CASSPRMGDGYTF.

The gene calls are TRBV6-6 and TRBJ2-1, with 12 bases identical to TRBD2. The CDR3 runs to 15 residues. CDR1 is MNHNY, CDR2 SVGAGI, per germline (reference sequence). V was clipped by 5 bases and J by 6 bases; unmatched bases: 5. The CDR3 loop is CASSKLAGGSNEQFF. The CDR3 DNA sequence: TGTGCCAGCAGTAAACTAGCGGGGGGATCCAATGAGCAGTTCTTC.